This record concerns one TCR beta chain sequence. Its antigen is not identified. UMI-labeled 5' RACE yielded the TRB cDNA libraries. TCRdb reprocessed the 5' RACE reads and keeps a single row for each CDR3 protein, giving no DNA. There are roughly 80,000 distinct CDR3 sequences in the sample, with about 0.62% held by the top ten. This entry is derived from a study of CXCR3-negative and CXCR3-positive naive CD8 T cells. Study results and limitations: Greater hydrophobicity was found in TRB CDR3s of CXCR3-positive naive cells than of CXCR3-negative naive cells. After cryopreservation, CXCR3 expression dropped partially; most assays used fresh PBMCs.

This CDR3 is 15 amino acids long. Germline V CDR1 and CDR2: MGHRA, YSYEKL. CD45RO-CCR7+CD27+CD95- expression identified naive CD8+ T cells. The chain combines TRBV4-1 with TRBJ1-5; TCRdb's D gene call, TRBD1, goes unchecked for lack of DNA. This receptor was taken from a human donor in good health. Some clones in this sample may be carry-over from other donors' samples. Sequencing used naive CXCR3+ CD8+ T cells from blood. Subset meaning: CD45RO-CCR7+CD27+CD95- naive CD8+ T cells expressing CXCR3 (TNR3+). CDR3 amino acids: CASSHLDRGNQPQHF.